The 13 T cell receptor beta chains reported below all come from one sample, sequenced in a study of T cell repertoires in cytomegalovirus infection. For these TCRs, the target antigens are not known. TCRdb ran MiXCR on the reads and lists one entry per CDR3 protein. The data hold more than 300,000 distinct CDR3 sequences, with just under 35% observed a single time. Here the sequenced sample was cultured PBMCs, taken from culture after CMV antigen stimulation. These TCRs come from a human donor in good health (CMV status not recorded). Some clones in this sample may be carry-over from other donors' samples.

This clonotype turned up a few times. The V gene is TRBV30, the J gene TRBJ2-2, with D maybe TRBD2 (5 bases). CDR3 size: 13 residues. Germline loops: CDR1 GTSNPN, CDR2 SVGIG (reference sequence). Trimming removed 4 bases at V and 4 bases at J, with 10 bases between. This CDR3 reads CAWTPAGTGELFF. The CDR3 DNA reads TGTGCCTGGACTCCGGCGGGCACCGGGGAGCTGTTTTTT.

This clonotype appeared a few times. V usage is TRBV7-2 and J usage is TRBJ1-1; D perhaps matches TRBD1 (5 bases). V lost 1 base to trimming and J lost 7 bases, with 10 bases between them. The CDR3 spans 13 residues. Germline-derived CDR1 and CDR2 are SGHTA and FQGNSA. For the CDR3, the DNA is TGTGCCAGCAGCTTAGTTCGGGACTTTGAAGCTTTCTTT. It specifies CASSLVRDFEAFF.

V is TRBV20-1 and J is TRBJ2-1, with D possibly matching TRBD2 (6 bases). CDR3 size: 13 residues. Germline CDR1 DFQATT, CDR2 SNEGSKA (reference sequence). V lost 3 bases and J lost 10, with 16 bases in between. In DNA form, the CDR3 reads TGCAGTGCTAGCGGTGTAGCGGTAAAAGAGCAGTTCTTC. Protein: CSASGVAVKEQFF.

J is TRBJ1-4 and V is TRBV29-1; D uncertain. Trimming stripped 6 bases from V and 0 bases from J, with 11 bases between. This CDR3 contains 14 residues. Germline V gene sequence: CDR1 SQVTM, CDR2 ANQGSEA. CDR3 in amino acids: CSVLSKSTNEKLFF. DNA for the CDR3: TGCAGCGTCTTGTCTAAATCAACTAATGAAAAACTGTTTTTT.

This clonotype was recorded once. This chain uses TRBV2 with TRBJ2-5; perhaps TRBD1 as D (5 bases). V lost 2 bases and J 1 base, leaving 5 bases between the germline ends. This CDR3 has 13 amino acids. Germline CDR1 SNHLY, CDR2 FYNNEI. CDR3 sequence (DNA): TGTGCCAGCAGTGAACAGGGCCAAGAGACCCAGTACTTC. It translates to CASSEQGQETQYF.

J is TRBJ2-7 and V is TRBV5-6; 7 bases agree with TRBD2. This CDR3 region has 13 residues. Germline CDR1 and CDR2: SGHDT and YYEEEE. V dropped 3 bases and J dropped 7; count of bases not matched to a gene: 7. The CDR3 sequence is CASSSGPGGEQYV. The DNA for the CDR3 is TGTGCCAGCAGCTCGGGCCCCGGGGGGGAGCAGTACGTC.

This clonotype occurred a few times. The chain links TRBV20-1 to TRBJ2-2; 9 bases line up with TRBD2. V lost 3 bases to trimming and J lost 5 bases; unmatched junction nucleotides: 13. Per germline, CDR1 DFQATT and CDR2 SNEGSKA (reference sequence). The CDR3 is 17 amino acids. The CDR3 sequence is CSASGLAGPESTGELFF. DNA for the CDR3: TGCAGTGCTAGCGGCCTAGCGGGACCCGAGAGTACCGGGGAGCTGTTTTTT.

This clonotype was seen a few times. A junction end diverges from the germline sequence, so it may reflect a read error. This rearrangement joins TRBV7-3 to TRBJ2-3; D may be TRBD2 (6 bases). The CDR3 totals 16 residues. Germline lookup yields CDR1 SGHTA and CDR2 FQGTGA. CDR3 sequence reads: CASSLTVSGSTDTQYF. CDR3 bases: TGTGCCAGTAGCTTAACAGTAAGCGGGAGCACAGATACGCAGTATTTT.

The chain carries TRBV20-1 and TRBJ2-7; D is unresolved. CDR1 is DFQATT and CDR2 is SNEGSKA in the germline V gene (reference sequence). V dropped 6 bases and J dropped 5 bases, with 14 bases sitting between them. The CDR3 covers 12 residues. For the CDR3, the DNA is TGCAGTGCAACGGTATCGTTGGACGAGCAGTACTTC. Its protein is CSATVSLDEQYF.

The V call is TRBV7-2, the J call TRBJ2-3; 7 nucleotides line up with TRBD2. CDR3 size: 13 residues. The junction had 7 bases not matched to a gene; V was cut back by 5 bases and J by 8 bases. The germline CDR1 and CDR2 sequences are SGHTA and FQGNSA. CDR3 in DNA: TGTGCCAGCAGCCCCGGGGGAGGGAGTACGCAGTATTTT. The encoded protein is CASSPGGGSTQYF. Full variable domain (missing parts from reference TRBV7-2 and TRBJ2-3): GAGVSQSPSNKVTEKGKDVELRCDPISGHTALYWYRQSLGQGLEFLIYFQGNSAPDKSGLPSDRFSAERTGGSVSTLTIQRTQQEDSAVYLCASSPGGGSTQYFGPGTRLTVL.

The rearrangement joins TRBV7-9 to TRBJ2-3; 8 bases are a match to TRBD2. The length of the CDR3 is 18 residues. V lost 3 bases and J lost 2; bases outside the gene matches: 13. Germline-derived CDR1 and CDR2 are SEHNR and FQNEAQ (reference sequence). The CDR3 protein is CASSFGTGGARATDTQYF. The CDR3 DNA reads TGTGCCAGCAGCTTTGGTACGGGAGGGGCTCGAGCCACAGATACGCAGTATTTT.

This chain uses TRBV7-2 with TRBJ2-3; D is ambiguous. The V end lost 4 bases, the J end lost 7 bases, and 12 bases lay between the germline ends. Germline lookup yields CDR1 SGHTA and CDR2 FQGNSA. The CDR3 consists of 13 residues. The CDR3 DNA sequence: TGTGCCAGCAGCTATGAACCGCGAAATACGCAGTATTTT. This sequence encodes CASSYEPRNTQYF.

J is TRBJ2-1 and V is TRBV7-6; TRBD2 aligns across 7 bases. CDR1 and CDR2 (germline): SGHVS, FNYEAQ. The junction had 5 bases not matched to a gene; V was cut back by 2 bases and J by 10 bases. The CDR3 spans 13 residues. The CDR3 is CASSLKPGGEQFF. The CDR3 nucleotides are TGTGCCAGCAGCTTAAAACCCGGGGGGGAGCAGTTCTTC.